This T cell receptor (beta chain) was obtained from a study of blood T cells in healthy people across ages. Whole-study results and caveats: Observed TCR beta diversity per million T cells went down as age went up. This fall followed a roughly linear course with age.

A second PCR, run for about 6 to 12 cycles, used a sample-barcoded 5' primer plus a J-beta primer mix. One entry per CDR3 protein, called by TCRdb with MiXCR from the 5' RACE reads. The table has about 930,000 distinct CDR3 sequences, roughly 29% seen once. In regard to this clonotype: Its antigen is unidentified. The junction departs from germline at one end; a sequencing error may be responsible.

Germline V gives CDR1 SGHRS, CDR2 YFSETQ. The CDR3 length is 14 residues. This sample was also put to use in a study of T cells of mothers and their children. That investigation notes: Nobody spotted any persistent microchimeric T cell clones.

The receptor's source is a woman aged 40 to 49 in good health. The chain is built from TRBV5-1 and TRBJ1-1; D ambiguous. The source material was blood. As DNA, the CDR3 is TGCGCCAGCAGCTTTTACAAAGTCGACACTGAAGTTTTCTTT. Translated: CASSFYKVDTEVFF.